A single sample is the source of the 18 T cell receptor beta chains below, sequenced in a study of CD8+CD57+ T cells in acquired aplastic anemia. Genomic DNA templated the TCR beta VDJ and CDR3 profiling. MiXCR, run by TCRdb on the reads, gives a single entry per CDR3 protein. The table has over 250,000 distinct CDR3 sequences, roughly 59% seen once. An expansion of CD8+CD57+ cells by flow cytometry had been shown in patients chosen for sequencing. The sequenced material came from sorted CD4+, CD8+, or CD8+CD57+ T cells (not recorded which) from PBMCs. These receptors originate from a human donor with aplastic anemia.

The genes are TRBV5-6 and TRBJ2-7; D uncertain. Germline V gene data show CDR1 as SGHDT and CDR2 as YYEEEE. This CDR3 contains 14 residues. Trimming took 2 bases from V and 5 from J, leaving 14 bases between them. In DNA form, the CDR3 reads TGTGCCAGCAGCTTACCTAGTAAGAGACACGAGCAGTACTTC. It translates to CASSLPSKRHEQYF.

This rearrangement joins TRBV10-3 to TRBJ1-1, with TRBD1 identical over 11 bases. V was pared by 9 bases and J by 4 bases, with 13 bases of the junction left unmatched. Per the germline V gene, CDR1 is ENHRY and CDR2 is SYGVKD. The CDR3 totals 16 residues. CDR3 in amino acids: CAIRTGTGGFGTEAFF. CDR3 sequence (DNA): TGTGCCATTCGGACCGGGACAGGGGGTTTTGGCACTGAAGCTTTCTTT.

In its sample, this clonotype was seen many times. The chain has TRBV5-1 and TRBJ2-7; D might be TRBD1 (6 bases). The V and J ends lost 1 base and 7 bases respectively, with 9 bases between them. From germline, CDR1 is SGHRS and CDR2 YFSETQ. This CDR3 is 12 amino acids long. CDR3 sequence (DNA): TGCGCCAGCAGCTTGCAGGGGTTAGAGCAGTACTTC. It codes for CASSLQGLEQYF.

This clonotype was recorded a few times. The V call is TRBV5-6, the J call TRBJ2-5; perhaps TRBD1 as D (6 bases). There are 15 residues in the CDR3. Germline V lookup: CDR1 SGHDT, CDR2 YYEEEE. Trimming removed 4 bases at V and 5 bases at J, with 18 bases between. In DNA, the CDR3 is TGTGCCAGCAGCCCGGGTACAGGGAAATGGGAGACCCAGTACTTC. This codes for CASSPGTGKWETQYF.

Only one count was recorded for this clonotype. The chain joins TRBV7-2 to TRBJ1-5, with D perhaps TRBD1 (5 bases). Germline loops: CDR1 SGHTA, CDR2 FQGNSA. This CDR3 region has 15 residues. V was clipped by 3 bases and J by 8 bases, with 17 bases between them. This CDR3 is CASSLEWGRVKPQHF. Written as DNA, the CDR3 is TGTGCCAGCAGCTTGGAGTGGGGGAGGGTGAAGCCCCAGCATTTT. The whole variable domain, filled in from reference TRBV7-2 and TRBJ1-5, reads GAGVSQSPSNKVTEKGKDVELRCDPISGHTALYWYRQSLGQGLEFLIYFQGNSAPDKSGLPSDRFSAERTGGSVSTLTIQRTQQEDSAVYLCASSLEWGRVKPQHFGDGTRLSIL.

This clonotype was counted a few times. The V and J genes are TRBV10-2 and TRBJ1-1; D is possibly TRBD1 (6 bases). This CDR3 is 13 amino acids long. V was shortened by 11 bases and J by 0 bases, with 13 bases between the two germline ends. CDR1 and CDR2 (germline): WSHSY, SAAADI. CDR3 bases: TGCGCCTGCAATCAGGGGATGAACACTGAAGCTTTCTTT. Its translation is CACNQGMNTEAFF.

This clonotype turned up a few times. The chain recombines TRBV29-1 with TRBJ1-1; D is unclear. Trimming pared 6 bases from V and 6 bases from J, leaving 5 bases between. CDR3 length: 9 residues. Germline V lookup: CDR1 SQVTM, CDR2 ANQGSEA. The CDR3 sequence is CSVGAEAFF. The CDR3 bases are TGCAGCGTGGGCGCTGAAGCTTTCTTT. The full variable domain, rest sourced from reference TRBV29-1 and TRBJ1-1, is SAVISQKPSRDICQRGTSLTIQCQVDSQVTMMFWYRQQPGQSLTLIATANQGSEATYESGFVIDKFPISRPNLTFSTLTVSNMSPEDSSIYLCSVGAEAFFGQGTRLTVV.

This chain links TRBV20-1 with TRBJ2-3; 13 bases fit TRBD2. The CDR3 totals 14 residues. The germline gives CDR1 DFQATT, CDR2 SNEGSKA (reference sequence). CDR3: CSAAGTSGADTQYF. CDR3 DNA: TGCAGCGCTGCCGGGACTAGCGGGGCAGATACGCAGTATTTT.

This clonotype was counted a few times. At one end the junction does not follow the germline gene, possibly because of a read error. The chain recombines TRBV7-9 with TRBJ1-1, with D unresolved. The CDR3 totals 13 residues. CDR1 SEHNR and CDR2 FQNEAQ come from the germline V gene (reference sequence). CDR3 amino acids: CTSSPGRYTEAFF. CDR3 in DNA: TGTACCAGCAGTCCTGGACGGTACACTGAAGCTTTCTTC.

The chain is built from TRBV7-6 and TRBJ2-1; the match to TRBD2 covers 10 bases. J gave up 14 bases and V 5 bases, and 12 bases lay outside the gene matches. The CDR3 runs 14 residues. Germline assignment: CDR1 SGHVS and CDR2 FNYEAQ. The CDR3, as DNA: TGTGCCAGCAGCGAGGGACTAGCGTCGGGGGCGGAGTTCTTC. This gives the protein CASSEGLASGAEFF.

The chain uses TRBV19 and TRBJ2-5; perhaps D is TRBD1 or TRBD2 (6 bases each). Germline V lookup: CDR1 LNHDA, CDR2 SQIVND (reference sequence). The CDR3 runs 12 residues. V lost 11 bases to trimming and J lost 3 bases, with 13 bases between them. CDR3 bases: TGTGCCTCGCGGAGGGGGGAAGAGACCCAGTACTTC. It encodes CASRRGEETQYF.

This clonotype has more than one count but fewer than ten. The chain carries TRBV6-1 and TRBJ1-3, with D unclear. V was clipped by 3 bases and J by 0 bases, with 9 bases between them. CDR3 length: 15 residues. The V gene's germline CDR1 is MNHNS and CDR2 SASEGT. The CDR3, as DNA: TGTGCCAGCAGTGAGGAACTTGGCTCTGGAAACACCATATATTTT. Its protein product is CASSEELGSGNTIYF.

This clonotype was seen only once. This sequence joins TRBV10-3 and TRBJ1-5, with D tentatively TRBD1 (5 bases). Germline CDR1 is ENHRY and CDR2 is SYGVKD. The CDR3 length is 11 residues. V was pared by 8 bases and J by 7 bases, with 9 bases between. The CDR3 loop is CAIDGGQPQHF. The CDR3, as DNA: TGTGCCATCGACGGGGGACAGCCCCAGCATTTT.

The rearrangement uses TRBV7-7 and TRBJ2-1, with 10 bases aligning to TRBD2. Per the germline V gene, CDR1 is SSHAT and CDR2 is FNYEAQ (reference sequence). The trim removed 9 bases at V and 10 bases at J, leaving 9 bases unmatched. CDR3 length: 13 residues. The CDR3: CARGLGAGGEQFF. Here the CDR3 DNA reads TGTGCCAGAGGCTTAGGAGCGGGGGGGGAGCAGTTCTTC.

This clonotype was detected a few times. The chain links TRBV20-1 to TRBJ2-7, with 9 bases identical to TRBD2. The germline gives CDR1 DFQATT, CDR2 SNEGSKA (reference sequence). This CDR3 has 14 residues. V gave up 6 bases and J gave up 2 bases; unmatched junction bases: 8. The CDR3 DNA reads as TGCAGTGCCAGGGGCGGGGGGGCAACCTACGAGCAGTACTTC. Translating gives CSARGGGATYEQYF.

About this clonotype: The conserved phenylalanine or tryptophan normally closing the CDR3 is absent here, so this likely arose from a read error. The chain recombines TRBV9 with TRBJ2-3; D remains ambiguous. Trimming cost V 2 bases and J 4 bases, with 11 bases left between them. The length of the CDR3 is 14 residues. Germline CDR1 and CDR2: SGDLS and YYNGEE. CDR3 protein: CASSVSTWADTQYI. The CDR3 DNA follows: TGTGCCAGCAGCGTGTCCACCTGGGCAGATACGCAGTATATT.

This clonotype was counted at least ten times. The rearrangement joins TRBV15 to TRBJ2-5; 15 nucleotides line up with TRBD2. Trimming took 3 bases from V and 5 from J; bases not matched to a gene: 1. Germline V gives CDR1 LNHNV, CDR2 YYDKDF (reference sequence). The CDR3 is 15 residues long. The CDR3 is CATSSGTSGRETQYF. The CDR3 DNA follows: TGTGCCACCAGCAGCGGGACTAGCGGGAGGGAGACCCAGTACTTC.

The sample holds many counts of this clonotype. In nucleotides, the CDR3 is TGCAGTGCTGGACTAGTGGGCGAGCAGTACTTC. Its translation is CSAGLVGEQYF. The chain recombines TRBV20-1 with TRBJ2-7, with TRBD2 matching 7 bases. This CDR3 is built from 11 residues. V lost 5 bases and J lost 6; bases outside the gene matches: 4. Per germline, CDR1 DFQATT and CDR2 SNEGSKA (reference sequence).